The entry that follows covers one T cell receptor beta chain sequence. Its antigen is currently unknown. The data were obtained in a study of OX40 agonist ivuxolimab in advanced cancers. About the study: Ivuxolimab doses were 0.01, 0.1, 0.3, 1.5, 3 or 10 mg/kg every 2 weeks.

Whole-study findings and limits: Relative to CD4+, CD8+ T cells held more expanded clones on average. Antigens targeted by the expanded peripheral T cells were not determined. Clonal expansion by week 6 occurred in CD4+ and CD8+ blood T cells (at 0.1 to 3.0 mg/kg).

The method was immunoSEQ multiplex PCR; TCRdb's version includes in-frame clones alone and lacks a portion of them. Among under 85,000 clones listed, roughly 90% were seen once. The length of the CDR3 is 16 residues. V shed 2 bases, J shed 6 bases, and the junction held 7 bases outside the gene matches. Germline values: CDR1 MGHDK, CDR2 SYGVNS. This sequence was found in an adult with an advanced solid tumor such as melanoma, head and neck, liver or kidney cancer. This chain joins TRBV25-1 and TRBJ2-1; 10 bases are shared with TRBD2. Sample: CD4+ or CD8+ T cells sorted from blood, taken in a trial of the OX40 agonist ivuxolimab. Written as DNA, the CDR3 is TGTGCCAGCAGTGAACCGAGCGGGAGGGCCATCAATGAGCAGTTCTTC. Amino acids: CASSEPSGRAINEQFF. Supplemented by reference TRBV25-1 and TRBJ2-1, the full variable domain reads EADIYQTPRYLVIGTGKKITLECSQTMGHDKMYWYQQDPGMELHLIHYSYGVNSTEKGDLSSESTVSRIRTEHFPLTLESARPSHTSQYLCASSEPSGRAINEQFFGPGTRLTVL.